One sample yielded the 14 T cell receptor beta chains listed below, sequenced in a study of T cells after yellow fever vaccination (dated by TCRdb to between 2018 and 2020). This specimen's treatment or condition label, interpreted: live attenuated yellow fever vaccine strain. The method was 5' RACE. TCRdb shows the sequencer as Illumina HiSeq 2500. The public reads were reprocessed in TCRdb via fastp at Q25 and MiXCR, keeping in-frame beta chains. A single entry per CDR3 protein holds the most common genes and DNA from its merged rows. This sample gives some 400,000 distinct CDR3 sequences in total; 6.2% of them show up just once. The leading ten clones occupy about 15% of the sample. The sequenced sample was PBMCs, obtained 5 days after the yellow fever booster vaccination. The receptors derive from a man aged 25 to 45 who received the YFV17D yellow fever vaccine.

In its sample, this clonotype was seen many times. The chain employs TRBV24-1 and TRBJ2-1, with 9 bases fitting TRBD1. CDR3 length: 15 amino acids. Germline assignment: CDR1 KGHDR and CDR2 SFDVKD. V lost 4 bases to trimming and J lost 12 bases; unmatched junction nucleotides: 12. The CDR3: CATSETGTGSKGQFF. Written as DNA, the CDR3 is TGTGCCACCAGTGAAACCGGGACAGGGTCTAAAGGGCAGTTCTTC.

This clonotype has just a few counts. The chain joins TRBV24-1 to TRBJ2-5, with D perhaps matching TRBD1 (6 bases). CDR1 and CDR2 (germline): KGHDR, SFDVKD. The CDR3 has 13 residues. V was clipped by 6 bases and J by 5 bases, with 12 bases between them. CDR3 protein: CATSTGSVETQYF. The CDR3, as DNA: TGTGCCACCAGTACAGGGAGCGTGGAGACCCAGTACTTC.

This clonotype has ten or more counts. The chain is built from TRBV5-1 and TRBJ1-6, with D tentatively TRBD1 (6 bases). V lost 4 bases, J lost 7 bases, and 9 bases lay in between. The germline CDR1 and CDR2 sequences are SGHRS and YFSETQ. The CDR3 is 13 amino acids. Here the CDR3 DNA reads TGCGCCAGCAGCACAGGGCAAAATTCACCCCTCCACTTT. This sequence encodes CASSTGQNSPLHF.

The CDR3 loop reads CASSYGQTTIGNYGYTF. The CDR3 coding sequence is TGTGCCAGCAGTTACGGACAGACAACGATCGGGAATTATGGCTACACCTTC. This rearrangement joins TRBV6-2 or TRBV6-3 to TRBJ1-2; tentatively, D is TRBD1 (6 bases). The V end lost 2 bases, the J end lost 5 bases, and 21 bases lay between the germline ends. The CDR3 is 17 amino acids. Germline V gene sequence: CDR1 MNHEY, CDR2 SVGEGT.

The sample holds many counts of this clonotype. The rearrangement uses TRBV10-2 and TRBJ2-7; no clear D gene. Germline V gives CDR1 WSHSY, CDR2 SAAADI. Trimming removed 2 bases at V and 3 bases at J, with 14 bases between. The CDR3 has 15 residues. DNA of the CDR3: TGCGCCAGCAGTGAGGGCAGGTTGGCTTTCTACGAGCAGTACTTC. Protein: CASSEGRLAFYEQYF.

This clonotype appeared many times. The rearrangement links TRBV18 to TRBJ1-5; D is ambiguous. Germline CDR1 is KGHSH and CDR2 is LQKENI. The ends were cut back, 6 bases at V and 7 bases at J, with 13 bases in the middle. The length of the CDR3 is 13 residues. The CDR3, as DNA: TGTGCCAGCTCGGGGTTGAGGGAGCAGCCCCAGCATTTT. It yields the protein CASSGLREQPQHF.

The chain has TRBV7-2 and TRBJ1-2; 7 bases map to TRBD1. Trimming cost V 0 bases and J 4 bases; bases outside gene matches: 11. There are 17 residues in the CDR3. From germline, CDR1 is SGHTA and CDR2 FQGNSA. The CDR3 DNA sequence: TGTGCCAGCAGCTTAGCGTCTACAGGGGTCGGAGTCTATGGCTACACCTTC. Translation: CASSLASTGVGVYGYTF.

In this sample, this clonotype turned up many times. V is TRBV28 and J is TRBJ2-7; 7 bases map to TRBD1. Germline trimming cut 7 bases from V and 3 bases from J; bases unmatched to any gene: 12. CDR1 and CDR2 from the germline V gene are MDHEN and SYDVKM. This CDR3 is 15 amino acids long. CDR3 coding DNA: TGTGCCAGCACCCTAAGGTTTGGACAGGACTACGAGCAGTACTTC. Translated, it gives CASTLRFGQDYEQYF. Full variable domain (outside the CDR3, taken from reference TRBV28 and TRBJ2-7): DVKVTQSSRYLVKRTGEKVFLECVQDMDHENMFWYRQDPGLGLRLIYFSYDVKMKEKGDIPEGYSVSREKKERFSLILESASTNQTSMYLCASTLRFGQDYEQYFGPGTRLTVT.

The J gene is TRBJ2-7, the V gene TRBV7-6, with D possibly TRBD2 on 6 matching bases. The V end was cut by 8 bases, the J end by 4 bases, with 15 bases between. Per germline, CDR1 SGHVS and CDR2 FNYEAQ. This CDR3 has 13 residues. CDR3 region: CASLTGVRYEQYF. CDR3 bases: TGTGCCAGCCTCACGGGGGTAAGGTACGAGCAGTACTTC.

CDR3 in DNA: TGTGCCACCTCCAATAGCGGGAGGGCCTTAGGTGAGCAGTTCTTC. Translation gives CATSNSGRALGEQFF. This chain connects TRBV3-1 to TRBJ2-1, with 11 bases that match TRBD2. CDR3 length: 15 residues. J gave up 9 bases and V 10 bases, and 14 bases lay outside the gene matches. Looked up from germline, CDR1 is LGHDT and CDR2 is YNNKEL (reference sequence).

This clonotype has a handful of counts. J is TRBJ2-7 and V is TRBV5-1; 9 bases match TRBD1. CDR3 size: 13 residues. Looked up from germline, CDR1 is SGHRS and CDR2 is YFSETQ. After removal of 0 bases from V and 5 bases from J, the junction contained 0 bases not matched to a gene. This chain's CDR3 is CASSLGDRDEQYF. CDR3 DNA: TGCGCCAGCAGCTTGGGGGACAGGGACGAGCAGTACTTC.

In this sample, this clonotype turned up many times. The rearrangement uses TRBV20-1 and TRBJ2-5, with 7 bases lining up with TRBD1. V dropped 0 bases and J dropped 4; count of bases not matched to a gene: 5. The V gene's germline CDR1 is DFQATT and CDR2 SNEGSKA (reference sequence). The CDR3 has 14 amino acids. The CDR3 loop reads CSARDSTGPETQYF. The CDR3 region has the DNA TGCAGTGCTAGAGATTCGACAGGGCCAGAGACCCAGTACTTC.

This clonotype was seen only a few times. The chain carries TRBV6-5 and TRBJ2-7; D unresolved. Germline V gene lookup returns CDR1 MNHEY and CDR2 SVGAGI. This CDR3 contains 11 residues. V was clipped by 5 bases and J by 11 bases, with 13 bases between them. The DNA of the CDR3 is TGTGCCAGCAGTGATGGCGCAGGCAAGTACTTC. Translation gives CASSDGAGKYF.

This clonotype was recorded at least ten times. The chain has TRBV12-3 or TRBV12-4 and TRBJ2-4; a weak D match, TRBD1 (6 bases). The ends were cut back, 5 bases at V and 4 bases at J, with 18 bases in the middle. This CDR3 is built from 16 residues. The CDR3 DNA reads as TGTGCCAGCAGTCGACTGGGGGTGGGGGCTAAAAACATTCAGTACTTC. Protein product: CASSRLGVGAKNIQYF.